This T cell receptor beta chain was sequenced for a study of cytotoxic CD8 clonotypes in ibrutinib-treated CLL. Study overall: Outcomes included around 24 partial and 2 complete responses; after median approximately 70 months, 14 stayed remitted and roughly 12 progressed. Treatment had run for a median roughly eleven months, range 6 to 36, when response samples were taken. Study results and limitations: Public clonotypes showed up rarely, and on treatment they shrank or held steady.

This clone was recorded at least ten times. The antigen is undetermined. Trimming shortened V by 3 bases and J by 1 base, and 12 bases separated the two germline ends. This CDR3 has 15 amino acids. CDR1 and CDR2 from the germline V gene are SGHDN and FVKESK. Targeted sequencing depth ranged from 1 in 200,000 to 1 in 1 million T cells. The data were produced by immunoSEQ multiplex PCR, yet TCRdb's version contains in-frame clones alone and is incomplete. The repertoire holds around 140,000 clones, with 70% to 90% as singletons. This chain joins TRBV14 and TRBJ2-5; D may be TRBD1 or TRBD2 (5 bases each). The TCR originated in a human donor with chronic lymphocytic leukemia. Here the sequenced sample was PBMCs, taken after 24 months of ibrutinib treatment. The CDR3 sequence is CASSHPGTPQETQYF. The CDR3 region has the DNA TGTGCCAGCAGCCACCCAGGGACCCCCCAAGAGACCCAGTACTTC.